This T cell receptor (beta chain) appears in the sequencing data of a study of blood T cell repertoires in COVID-19. Study information: Donors in the United States, Italy and Spain gave samples during acute or convalescent COVID-19. Sources were T cells, B-cell-depleted T cells, or PBMCs; the material itself was cDNA or gDNA.

Authors' analysis steps: The authors estimated nucleated cell counts from reference gene primer amplification. TCRdb keeps only in-frame clones here, not all; method: immunoSEQ multiplex PCR. That table furnishes V, J and clone size, whereas the DNA furnished D and trimming. Of roughly 320,000 clones in the sample, more than 85% were seen once. This CDR3 comprises 14 residues. V dropped 4 bases and J dropped 7 bases, with 12 bases sitting between them. Germline CDR1 SGHRS, CDR2 YFSETQ. The source material was peripheral blood. The TCR was taken from a man between 65 and 79 years old with acute or convalescent COVID-19. The V and J genes are TRBV5-1 and TRBJ1-6; D is ambiguous. Here the CDR3 reads CASSPIGLNSPLHF. DNA for the CDR3: TGCGCCAGCAGCCCGATTGGACTGAATTCACCCCTCCACTTT. The whole variable domain, filled in from reference TRBV5-1 and TRBJ1-6, reads KAGVTQTPRYLIKTRGQQVTLSCSPISGHRSVSWYQQTPGQGLQFLFEYFSETQRNKGNFPGRFSGRQFSNSRSEMNVSTLELGDSALYLCASSPIGLNSPLHFGNGTRLTVT.